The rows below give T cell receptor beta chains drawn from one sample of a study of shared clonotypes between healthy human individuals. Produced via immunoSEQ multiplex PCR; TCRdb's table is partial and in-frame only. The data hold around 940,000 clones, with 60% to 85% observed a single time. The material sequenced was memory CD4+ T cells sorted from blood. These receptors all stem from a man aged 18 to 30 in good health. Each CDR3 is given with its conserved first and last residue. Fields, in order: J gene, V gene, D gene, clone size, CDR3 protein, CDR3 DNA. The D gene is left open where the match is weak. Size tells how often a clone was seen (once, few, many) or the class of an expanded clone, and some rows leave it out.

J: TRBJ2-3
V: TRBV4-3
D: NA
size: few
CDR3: CASSQEGADTQYF
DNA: TGCGCCAGCAGCCAAGAGGGGGCAGATACGCAGTATTTT

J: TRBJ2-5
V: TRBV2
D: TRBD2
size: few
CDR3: CASSFSSGGAGLKETQYF
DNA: TGTGCCAGCAGTTTCTCTAGCGGGGGGGCAGGACTGAAAGAGACCCAGTACTTC

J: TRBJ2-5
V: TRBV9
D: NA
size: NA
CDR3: CASSTGPDALGTQYF
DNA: TGTGCCAGCAGCACGGGACCCGACGCTCTAGGGACCCAGTACTTC

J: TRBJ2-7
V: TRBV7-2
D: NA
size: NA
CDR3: CASSLVGLSYEQYF
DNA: TGTGCCAGCAGCTTAGTCGGACTCTCCTACGAGCAGTACTTC

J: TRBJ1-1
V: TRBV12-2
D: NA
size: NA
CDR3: CASRFLISPGQGNTEAFF
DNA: TGTGCAAGTCGCTTTCTGATCTCACCGGGACAGGGCAACACTGAAGCTTTCTTT

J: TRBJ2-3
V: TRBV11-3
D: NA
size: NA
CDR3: CASSLGGLTDTQYF
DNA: TGTGCCAGCAGCTTAGGTGGCCTCACAGATACGCAGTATTTT

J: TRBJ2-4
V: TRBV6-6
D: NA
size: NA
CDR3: CASSRERHIQYF
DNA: TGTGCCAGCTCCAGGGAAAGGCACATTCAGTACTTC

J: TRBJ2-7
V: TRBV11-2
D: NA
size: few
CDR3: CASSPMRGSLEQYF
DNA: TGTGCCAGCAGCCCTATGAGGGGTTCGTTGGAGCAGTACTTC

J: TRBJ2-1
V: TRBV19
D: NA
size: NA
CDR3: CASSIVAPYYNEQFF
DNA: TGTGCCAGTAGTATAGTTGCCCCATACTACAATGAGCAGTTCTTC

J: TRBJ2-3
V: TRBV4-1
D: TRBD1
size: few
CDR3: CASSSYFVTGTPDTQYF
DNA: TGCGCCAGCAGCTCCTATTTCGTGACAGGGACGCCAGATACGCAGTATTTT

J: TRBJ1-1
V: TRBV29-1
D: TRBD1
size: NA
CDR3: CSGGQRNTEAFF
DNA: TGCAGCGGGGGACAGAGGAACACTGAAGCTTTCTTT

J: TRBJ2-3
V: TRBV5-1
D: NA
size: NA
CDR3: CASSLGGAGADTQYF
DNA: TGCGCCAGCAGCTTGGGGGGCGCTGGGGCAGATACGCAGTATTTT

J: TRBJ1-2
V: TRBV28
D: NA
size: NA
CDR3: CASTRTGYYGYTF
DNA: TGTGCCAGCACCCGCACAGGGTACTATGGCTACACCTTC

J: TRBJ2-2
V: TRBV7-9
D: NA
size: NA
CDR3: CASSRGTLTANTGELFF
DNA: TGTGCCAGCAGCCGGGGAACACTAACCGCGAACACCGGGGAGCTGTTTTTT

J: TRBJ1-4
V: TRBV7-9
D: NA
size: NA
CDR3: CASSLPTASNEKLFF
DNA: TGTGCCAGCAGCCTACCGACAGCGTCTAATGAAAAACTGTTTTTT

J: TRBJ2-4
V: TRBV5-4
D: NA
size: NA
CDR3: CASSLQSQKNIQYF
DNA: TGTGCCAGCAGCTTGCAGTCCCAGAAAAACATTCAGTACTTC

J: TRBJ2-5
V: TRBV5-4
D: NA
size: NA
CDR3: CASSFFGETQYF
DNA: TGTGCCAGCAGCTTTTTTGGAGAGACCCAGTACTTC

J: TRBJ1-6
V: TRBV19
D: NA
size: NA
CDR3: CASWGYNSPLHF
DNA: TGTGCCAGTTGGGGATATAATTCACCCCTCCACTTT

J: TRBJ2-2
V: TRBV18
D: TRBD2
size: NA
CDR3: CASSRTTSGPTGELFF
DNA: TGTGCCAGCTCACGGACGACTAGCGGTCCCACCGGGGAGCTGTTTTTT

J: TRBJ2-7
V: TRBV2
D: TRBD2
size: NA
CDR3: CASSELAGLYEQYF
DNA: TGTGCCAGCAGTGAACTAGCGGGGCTCTACGAGCAGTACTTC

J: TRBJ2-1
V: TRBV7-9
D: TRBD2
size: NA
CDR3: CASSYLFGTSGVWNEQFF
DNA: TGTGCCAGCAGTTATCTCTTCGGGACTAGCGGCGTGTGGAATGAGCAGTTCTTC

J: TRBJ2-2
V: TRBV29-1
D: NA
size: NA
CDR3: CSATWGASTGELFF
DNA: TGCAGCGCTACCTGGGGGGCGAGCACCGGGGAGCTGTTTTTT

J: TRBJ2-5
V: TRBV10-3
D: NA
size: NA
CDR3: CAISESAGGETQYF
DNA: TGTGCCATCAGTGAGAGCGCAGGGGGGGAGACCCAGTACTTC

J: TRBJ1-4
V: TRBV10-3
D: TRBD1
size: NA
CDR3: CAISDSGGSEKLFF
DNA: TGTGCCATCAGTGACTCAGGGGGGAGTGAAAAACTGTTTTTT

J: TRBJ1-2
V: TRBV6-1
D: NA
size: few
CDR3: CATEGRGYGYTF
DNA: TGTGCCACCGAAGGACGCGGGTATGGCTACACCTTC

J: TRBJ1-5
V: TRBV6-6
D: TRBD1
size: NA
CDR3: CASRPTGPSGQPQHF
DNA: TGTGCCAGCAGACCGACAGGGCCATCGGGGCAGCCCCAGCATTTT

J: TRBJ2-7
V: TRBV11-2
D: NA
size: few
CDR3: CASSLAEKYEQYF
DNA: TGTGCCAGCAGCTTAGCGGAAAAATACGAGCAGTACTTC

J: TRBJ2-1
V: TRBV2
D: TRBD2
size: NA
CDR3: CASSEDSGGLNLLPFF
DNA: TGTGCCAGCAGTGAAGATAGCGGGGGGCTGAATCTCTTGCCGTTCTTC

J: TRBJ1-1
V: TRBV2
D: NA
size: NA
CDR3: CASSERSQMNTEAFF
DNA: TGTGCCAGCAGTGAAAGATCCCAGATGAACACTGAAGCTTTCTTT

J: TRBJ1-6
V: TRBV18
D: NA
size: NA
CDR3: CASSPGSQGPPLHF
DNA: TGTGCCAGCTCACCAGGGTCCCAGGGTCCACCCCTCCACTTT